These 23 T cell receptor beta chains share one sample of origin, sequenced in a study of T cell repertoires in cytomegalovirus infection (dated by TCRdb to between 2018 and 2021). The listed sequencing device is Illumina HiSeq 1500. The public reads were run again by TCRdb, first through fastp at Q25 and then through MiXCR, and only productive beta chains were kept. Rows matching on CDR3 protein sequence are summarized as one entry with the most common DNA and genes. The sample table records 250,000 or so distinct CDR3 sequences; approximately 9.2% of these occur just once. The ten largest clones represent around 16% of the sample. Sequencing was done on a sample of PBMCs. These receptors all come from a human donor in good health (CMV status not recorded). Some clones in this sample may be carry-over from other donors' samples.

The rearrangement joins TRBV11-3 to TRBJ1-2; TRBD1 is a possible D gene (5 bases). The CDR3 is 13 amino acids. V gave up 4 bases and J gave up 8 bases, with 14 bases separating them. Looked up from germline, CDR1 is SGHNT and CDR2 is YENEEA. CDR3 coding DNA: TGTGCCAGCAGCTCCTGGGACGGACGGGGCTACACCTTC. Its protein product is CASSSWDGRGYTF.

This clonotype appeared a few times. CDR3 DNA sequence: TGTGCTAGTGCCCGCGGACAGACGAACACTGAAGCTTTCTTT. It codes for CASARGQTNTEAFF. The chain recombines TRBV12-5 with TRBJ1-1, with D perhaps TRBD1 (6 bases). The CDR3 consists of 14 residues. Germline V gives CDR1 LGHNT, CDR2 FRNRAP. Trimming took off 7 bases at V and 1 base at J, with 13 bases between the two ends.

This clonotype was picked up many times. The chain is built from TRBV4-1 and TRBJ1-1; TRBD1 aligns across 10 bases. CDR1 and CDR2 (germline): MGHRA, YSYEKL. Unmatched junction bases numbered 1, after V lost 0 bases and J lost 0 bases. The CDR3 covers 16 residues. The CDR3 region is CASSQEGQGMNTEAFF. The CDR3 DNA sequence: TGCGCCAGCAGCCAAGAGGGACAGGGGATGAACACTGAAGCTTTCTTT.

This clonotype was seen a handful of times. The chain employs TRBV12-3 or TRBV12-4 and TRBJ1-6; D perhaps matches TRBD1 (5 bases). Trimming cost V 1 base and J 7 bases, with 14 bases left between them. This CDR3 spans 16 amino acids. CDR3 coding DNA: TGTGCCAGCAGTTTAGACGGGGCGCTAAGCAATTCACCCCTCCACTTT. It translates to CASSLDGALSNSPLHF.

This chain links TRBV7-9 with TRBJ2-1; 11 bases align to TRBD2. The germline V gene has CDR1 SEHNR and CDR2 FQNEAQ (reference sequence). The CDR3 is 15 residues long. Losses at the gene ends were 5 bases for V and 6 bases for J; bases not matched to a gene: 6. The chain's CDR3 is CASSDGTSGANEQFF. As DNA, the CDR3 is TGTGCCAGCAGCGACGGGACTAGCGGAGCCAATGAGCAGTTCTTC.

This clonotype showed up many times. This chain joins TRBV6-2 or TRBV6-3 and TRBJ2-1; TRBD2 aligns across 8 bases. The CDR3 contains 16 residues. Germline V lookup: CDR1 MNHEY, CDR2 SVGEGT. J was trimmed by 0 bases and V by 7 bases; bases with no gene match: 8. The CDR3 protein is CASTPPGTSSYNEQFF. The CDR3, as DNA: TGTGCCAGCACCCCCCCCGGGACTAGCTCCTACAATGAGCAGTTCTTC.

The V call is TRBV5-1, the J call TRBJ1-4; D unclear. The CDR3 has 14 residues. The V end lost 0 bases, the J end lost 5 bases, and 8 bases lay between the germline ends. Per germline, CDR1 SGHRS and CDR2 YFSETQ. The CDR3 spells CASSLDSLNEKLFF. The CDR3 nucleotides read TGCGCCAGCAGCTTGGACAGCCTGAATGAAAAACTGTTTTTT.

This clonotype was seen ten or more times. This chain joins TRBV12-5 and TRBJ2-5; TRBD2 aligns across 7 bases. CDR1 and CDR2 (germline): LGHNT, FRNRAP. V gave up 3 bases and J gave up 6 bases; unmatched junction bases: 1. The CDR3 runs 12 residues. The CDR3 region has the DNA TGTGCTAGTGGTTTAGCGGGGCAGACCCAGTACTTC. As protein: CASGLAGQTQYF.

This clonotype showed up just a few times. The V and J genes are TRBV28 and TRBJ1-1; unclear D gene. CDR3 length: 10 residues. Trimming removed 6 bases from V and 5 bases from J, with 4 bases in between. Germline V gives CDR1 MDHEN, CDR2 SYDVKM. The CDR3, as DNA: TGTGCCAGCAGGGAGACTGAAGCTTTCTTT. This gives the protein CASRETEAFF.

This clonotype has a count of ten or more. This chain connects TRBV7-6 to TRBJ2-2; maybe TRBD2 (5 bases). With 1 base removed from V and 0 bases from J, the gap between germline ends came to 9 bases. The length of the CDR3 is 16 residues. Germline V gene lookup returns CDR1 SGHVS and CDR2 FNYEAQ. CDR3 region: CASSLVSSPNTGELFF. The CDR3 nucleotides read TGTGCCAGCAGCTTAGTATCTAGCCCGAACACCGGGGAGCTGTTTTTT.

This clonotype is labeled medium-sized. This sequence joins TRBV7-2 and TRBJ2-6, with no clear D. V dropped 0 bases and J dropped 0 bases, with 12 bases sitting between them. Germline CDR1 is SGHTA and CDR2 is FQGNSA. This CDR3 is built from 18 residues. CDR3 protein: CASSLAVLDRSGANVLTF. CDR3 DNA: TGTGCCAGCAGCTTAGCGGTTCTTGACCGCTCTGGGGCCAACGTCCTGACTTTC.

This clonotype was recorded at least ten times. In nucleotides, the CDR3 is TGTGCCAGCAGCCCCAGGGGTGCTGAAGCTTTCTTT. The encoded protein is CASSPRGAEAFF. The chain combines TRBV6-2 or TRBV6-3 with TRBJ1-1, with a tentative D call TRBD1 (6 bases). CDR1 and CDR2 from the germline V gene are MNHEY and SVGEGT. Trimming shortened V by 6 bases and J by 6 bases, and 11 bases separated the two germline ends. The CDR3 spans 12 residues.

This clonotype was seen repeatedly, ten times or more. J is TRBJ2-3 and V is TRBV7-2; unclear D gene. V lost 5 bases and J 6 bases, leaving 9 bases between the germline ends. Germline-derived CDR1 and CDR2 are SGHTA and FQGNSA. This CDR3 spans 12 amino acids. The CDR3 protein is CASSPRVDTQYF. The CDR3 region has the DNA TGTGCCAGCAGCCCCCGCGTCGATACGCAGTATTTT.

The chain has TRBV20-1 and TRBJ1-6; D not certain. V was pared by 0 bases and J by 7 bases, with 13 bases between. The CDR3 totals 15 residues. Per the germline V gene, CDR1 is DFQATT and CDR2 is SNEGSKA (reference sequence). The CDR3 nucleotides read TGCAGTGCTAGAGATCTGACGGCTTGGAATTCACCCCTCCACTTT. Its protein is CSARDLTAWNSPLHF.

This clonotype was seen only a few times. The CDR3 DNA sequence: TGTGCCAGCAGTTACCTAGCGGGGACCGGGGAGCTGTTTTTT. Its translation: CASSYLAGTGELFF. The gene calls are TRBV6-2 or TRBV6-3 and TRBJ2-2; TRBD2 matches 9 bases. With 2 bases clipped from V and 5 bases from J, the junction kept 0 bases outside the gene matches. The CDR3 is 14 residues long. Germline values: CDR1 MNHEY, CDR2 SVGEGT.

This clonotype has a count of ten or more. The chain combines TRBV5-5 with TRBJ2-5, with 8 bases aligning to TRBD1. J was trimmed by 5 bases and V by 1 base; bases with no gene match: 10. CDR3 length equals 16 residues. Germline V gives CDR1 SGHKS, CDR2 YYEKEE (reference sequence). This CDR3 is CASSLFLTGAEETQYF. The CDR3 nucleotides read TGTGCCAGCAGCTTGTTCCTGACAGGGGCTGAGGAGACCCAGTACTTC.

This clonotype was picked up many times. The chain uses TRBV7-9 and TRBJ1-5; D remains unclear. This CDR3 is 13 amino acids long. Trimming took 3 bases from V and 7 from J, leaving 10 bases between them. From germline, CDR1 is SEHNR and CDR2 FQNEAQ (reference sequence). The CDR3: CASSFTKGQPQHF. The CDR3 nucleotides read TGTGCCAGCAGCTTTACCAAAGGGCAGCCCCAGCATTTT.

In its sample, this clonotype was seen a few times. The chain is built from TRBV29-1 and TRBJ2-5, with 12 positions matching TRBD2. The CDR3 consists of 16 residues. Germline CDR1 reads SQVTM; CDR2 reads ANQGSEA. Trimming at V came to 2 bases and at J to 5 bases, leaving 9 bases not matched to a gene. The CDR3 reads CSVETASGRAGETQYF. As DNA, the CDR3 is TGCAGCGTTGAAACCGCTAGCGGGAGGGCCGGGGAGACCCAGTACTTC.

This clonotype was detected many times. The rearrangement links TRBV7-2 to TRBJ1-4, with TRBD1 matching over 7 bases. Trimming at V came to 4 bases and at J to 2 bases, leaving 1 base not matched to a gene. Germline values: CDR1 SGHTA, CDR2 FQGNSA. The CDR3 is made up of 14 amino acids. CDR3 amino acids: CASSSGQTNEKLFF. The DNA of the CDR3 is TGTGCCAGCAGCTCGGGACAGACTAATGAAAAACTGTTTTTT. Variable domain in full (rest from reference TRBV7-2 and TRBJ1-4): GAGVSQSPSNKVTEKGKDVELRCDPISGHTALYWYRQSLGQGLEFLIYFQGNSAPDKSGLPSDRFSAERTGGSVSTLTIQRTQQEDSAVYLCASSSGQTNEKLFFGSGTQLSVL.

This clonotype was picked up many times. The chain links TRBV12-3 or TRBV12-4 to TRBJ1-1; D gene uncertain. This CDR3 comprises 14 residues. V shed 4 bases and J shed 2 bases, with 11 bases lying between them. CDR3 sequence reads: CASSSRTVNTEAFF. The DNA of the CDR3 is TGTGCCAGCAGTTCAAGGACGGTAAACACTGAAGCTTTCTTT.

Only a few counts were recorded for this clonotype. The V call is TRBV28, the J call TRBJ1-2; D is possibly TRBD1 (5 bases). V was cut by 3 bases and J by 8 bases, with 10 bases left in between. The CDR3 has 12 amino acids. Germline CDR1 is MDHEN and CDR2 is SYDVKM. The CDR3 loop reads CASSFGRGGYTF. The CDR3 DNA is TGTGCCAGCAGTTTCGGGCGGGGCGGCTACACCTTC.

The chain is built from TRBV30 and TRBJ1-2; no reliable D call. In germline, CDR1 is GTSNPN, CDR2 SVGIG (reference sequence). The V gene lost 3 bases and the J gene lost 0 bases, with 14 bases spanning the gap. This CDR3 comprises 15 residues. The CDR3, as DNA: TGTGCCTGGAGCGCGTCCGACCGACCTAACTATGGCTACACCTTC. It is translated as CAWSASDRPNYGYTF.

This clonotype was picked up many times. The chain carries TRBV7-2 and TRBJ2-3; D is uncertain. The CDR3 sequence is 13 residues long. Germline loops: CDR1 SGHTA, CDR2 FQGNSA. The V gene lost 5 bases and the J gene lost 9 bases, with 15 bases spanning the gap. The CDR3 protein is CASSRSLAGTQYF. CDR3 nucleotide sequence: TGTGCCAGCAGCCGTTCCCTCGCAGGAACGCAGTATTTT. The full variable domain, its missing parts supplied by reference TRBV7-2 and TRBJ2-3, is GAGVSQSPSNKVTEKGKDVELRCDPISGHTALYWYRQSLGQGLEFLIYFQGNSAPDKSGLPSDRFSAERTGGSVSTLTIQRTQQEDSAVYLCASSRSLAGTQYFGPGTRLTVL.